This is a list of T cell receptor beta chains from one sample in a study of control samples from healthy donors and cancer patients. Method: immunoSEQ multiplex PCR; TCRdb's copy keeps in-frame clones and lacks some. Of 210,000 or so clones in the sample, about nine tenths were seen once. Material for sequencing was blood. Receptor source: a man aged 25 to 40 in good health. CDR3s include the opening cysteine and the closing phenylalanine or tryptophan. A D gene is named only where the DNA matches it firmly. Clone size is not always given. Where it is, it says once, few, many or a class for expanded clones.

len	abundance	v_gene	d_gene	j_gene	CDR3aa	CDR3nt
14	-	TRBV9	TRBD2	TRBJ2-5	CASSEGTRSETQYF	TGTGCCAGCAGCGAGGGGACTAGGAGTGAGACCCAGTACTTC
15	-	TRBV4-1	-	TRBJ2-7	CASSQGQGGTYEQYF	TGCGCCAGCAGCCAAGGTCAGGGGGGCACCTACGAGCAGTACTTC
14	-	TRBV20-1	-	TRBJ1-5	CSASRGDSNQPQHF	TGCAGTGCTAGTAGGGGAGATAGCAATCAGCCCCAGCATTTT
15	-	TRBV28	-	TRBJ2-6	CASSLGDTGANVLTF	TGTGCCAGCAGTTTAGGGGACACTGGGGCCAACGTCCTGACTTTC
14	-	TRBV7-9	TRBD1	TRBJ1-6	CASSSRTGHGALHF	TGTGCCAGCAGCTCCCGGACAGGGCATGGGGCCCTCCACTTT
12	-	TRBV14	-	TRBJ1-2	CASSQRDYGYTF	TGTGCCAGCAGCCAACGGGATTATGGCTACACCTTC
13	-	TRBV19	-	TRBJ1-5	CATGQYSNQPQHF	TGTGCCACCGGACAGTATAGCAATCAGCCCCAGCATTTT
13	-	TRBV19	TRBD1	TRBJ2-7	CATNPGGSYEQYF	TGTGCCACCAACCCAGGGGGTTCCTACGAGCAGTACTTC
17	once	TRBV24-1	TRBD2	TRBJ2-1	CTTREGSGTSPYNEQFF	TGTACCACCAGGGAAGGTTCGGGGACTAGCCCTTACAATGAGCAGTTCTTC
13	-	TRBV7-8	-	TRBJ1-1	CASSPGQNTEAFF	TGTGCCAGCAGCCCCGGACAGAACACTGAAGCTTTCTTT
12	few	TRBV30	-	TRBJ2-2	CAWSKTAGELFF	TGTGCCTGGAGTAAGACCGCCGGGGAGCTGTTTTTT
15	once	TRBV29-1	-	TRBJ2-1	CSVEGGGVPYNEQFF	TGCAGCGTTGAGGGTGGGGGCGTCCCATACAATGAGCAGTTCTTC
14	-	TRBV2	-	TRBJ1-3	CASSDEWTGNTIYF	TGTGCCAGCAGTGATGAATGGACTGGAAACACCATATATTTT
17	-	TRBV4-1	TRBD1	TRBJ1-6	CASSQVGTGTLYSPLHF	TGCGCCAGCAGCCAGGTAGGGACAGGGACCCTTTATTCACCCCTCCACTTT
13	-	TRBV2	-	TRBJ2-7	CASTSAVSYEQYF	TGTGCCAGCACGAGCGCAGTCTCCTACGAGCAGTACTTC
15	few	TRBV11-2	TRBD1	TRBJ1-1	CASKSRQGMNTEAFF	TGTGCCAGCAAATCCAGACAGGGAATGAACACTGAAGCTTTCTTT
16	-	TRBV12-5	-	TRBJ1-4	CASGLVRQEGSEKLFF	TGTGCTAGTGGTTTGGTACGGCAGGAGGGTTCAGAAAAACTGTTTTTT
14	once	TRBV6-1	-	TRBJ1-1	CATKTRRADTEAFF	TGTGCCACCAAAACACGCAGAGCAGACACTGAAGCTTTCTTT
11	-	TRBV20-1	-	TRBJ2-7	CSARDKYEQYF	TGCAGTGCTAGAGATAAATACGAGCAGTACTTC
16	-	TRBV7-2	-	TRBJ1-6	CASSLFGNIYNSPLHF	TGTGCCAGCAGCTTATTTGGAAACATATATAATTCACCCCTCCACTTT
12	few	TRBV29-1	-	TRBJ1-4	CSVRQDNEKLFF	TGCAGCGTACGACAGGATAATGAAAAACTGTTTTTT
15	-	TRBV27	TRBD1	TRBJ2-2	CASSAWTGATGELFF	TGTGCCAGCAGTGCTTGGACAGGGGCCACCGGGGAGCTGTTTTTT
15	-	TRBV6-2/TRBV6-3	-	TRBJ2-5	CASSYAGGIQETQYF	TGTGCCAGCAGTTACGCAGGGGGGATTCAAGAGACCCAGTACTTC
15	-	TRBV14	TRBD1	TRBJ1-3	CASSLDRVPGNTIYF	TGTGCCAGCAGCCTTGACAGGGTCCCTGGAAACACCATATATTTT